The clone carrying this T cell receptor (beta chain) has a handful of counts. As yet, its antigen is unknown. The CDR3 is 11 amino acids. V gave up 5 bases and J gave up 8 bases, with 6 bases separating them. From germline, CDR1 is MDHEN and CDR2 SYDVKM. The authors used template switching to add a universal primer site and gave cDNA unique molecular identifiers. One entry per CDR3 protein, called by TCRdb with MiXCR from the 5' RACE reads. The data hold 700,000 or so distinct CDR3 sequences, with 8.6% observed a single time. Healthy Caucasian donors formed the entire cohort. The sample originates from a study of identical twins. Study-wide findings and caveats: Zero-insertion results could be subject to partial confounding by invariant MAIT and iNKT cells.

The data were also submitted as part of a second study, on yellow fever vaccine responses in identical twins. That paper states: A vaccine T cell response that seemed partly convergent and partly personalized was reported in twins.

Input material: PBMCs. The TCR was taken from a woman younger than 35 in good health. This chain joins TRBV28 and TRBJ2-2; D gene ambiguous. CDR3 DNA: TGTGCCAGCAGTCGAGAGGGGGAGCTGTTTTTT. This encodes CASSREGELFF.